These 30 T cell receptor beta chains were sequenced from one sample in a study of CD8+ T cells in alopecia areata. Treatment reported: oral pan-JAK inhibitor, 5-10 mg twice daily. Extracted RNA was reverse transcribed into cDNA, the sequencing template. Data came from immunoSEQ multiplex PCR; TCRdb stores just in-frame clones and leaves some out. The sample carries about 100,000 clones, around 44% recorded once. The sample was CD8+ T cells sorted from blood, taken at week 24, from a patient treated with tofacitinib. The receptor set was obtained from a human donor with alopecia areata.

The chain is built from TRBV11-1 and TRBJ2-1; TRBD2 is a possible D gene (5 bases). The CDR3 is 17 amino acids. V was pared by 3 bases and J by 4 bases, with 19 bases between. The V gene's germline CDR1 is SGHAT and CDR2 FQDESV (reference sequence). CDR3 amino acids: CASSFYERSSIYNEQFF. The DNA of the CDR3 is TGTGCCAGCAGCTTTTATGAGCGGAGCTCGATATACAATGAGCAGTTCTTC.

The chain joins TRBV5-1 to TRBJ2-1, with 8 bases fitting TRBD2. CDR1 and CDR2 from the germline V gene are SGHRS and YFSETQ. V shed 0 bases, J shed 2 bases, and the junction held 1 base outside the gene matches. This CDR3 region has 15 residues. CDR3 sequence: CASSLGSGAYNEQFF. CDR3 coding DNA: TGCGCCAGCAGCTTGGGTAGCGGGGCCTACAATGAGCAGTTCTTC. The full variable domain, with the rest looked up from reference TRBV5-1 and TRBJ2-1, is KAGVTQTPRYLIKTRGQQVTLSCSPISGHRSVSWYQQTPGQGLQFLFEYFSETQRNKGNFPGRFSGRQFSNSRSEMNVSTLELGDSALYLCASSLGSGAYNEQFFGPGTRLTVL.

V usage is TRBV15 and J usage is TRBJ2-7; the match to TRBD1 covers 8 bases. This CDR3 is built from 14 residues. Germline assignment: CDR1 LNHNV and CDR2 YYDKDF (reference sequence). V shed 1 base, J shed 9 bases, and the junction held 8 bases outside the gene matches. This CDR3 is CATSRVDRGVGQYF. In DNA, the CDR3 is TGTGCCACCAGCAGAGTTGACAGGGGTGTGGGGCAGTACTTC.

The chain combines TRBV4-1 with TRBJ2-2; no reliable D call. CDR1 is MGHRA, CDR2 YSYEKL, per germline. The ends were cut back, 0 bases at V and 0 bases at J, with 14 bases in the middle. There are 18 residues in the CDR3. Here the CDR3 reads CASSQEGQSLTNTGELFF. In nucleotides, the CDR3 is TGCGCCAGCAGCCAAGAAGGCCAGTCCCTTACGAACACCGGGGAGCTGTTTTTT.

This chain links TRBV27 with TRBJ2-7, with 11 bases lining up with TRBD2. Germline V gives CDR1 MNHEY, CDR2 SMNVEV (reference sequence). J was trimmed by 2 bases and V by 3 bases; bases with no gene match: 0. The CDR3 runs to 14 residues. The CDR3 is CASSLTSGAYEQYF. For the CDR3, the DNA is TGTGCCAGCAGTTTGACTAGCGGGGCCTACGAGCAGTACTTC.

This clone was observed a single time. V usage is TRBV30 and J usage is TRBJ2-7; D gene unclear. The CDR3 extends over 18 amino acids. The ends were cut back, 0 bases at V and 2 bases at J, with 23 bases in the middle. CDR1 and CDR2 (germline): GTSNPN, SVGIG (reference sequence). The DNA of the CDR3 is TGTGCCTGGAGTGTACCTAAAGTTGGATTGACGGGCGCCTACGAGCAGTACTTC. It codes for CAWSVPKVGLTGAYEQYF.

This clone occurred a few times. The chain is built from TRBV6-5 and TRBJ2-1; D assignment may be TRBD1 or TRBD2 (5 bases each). The CDR3 consists of 13 residues. Germline V gene sequence: CDR1 MNHEY, CDR2 SVGAGI. V lost 2 bases to trimming and J lost 5 bases, with 7 bases between them. This CDR3 reads CASSYGTDNEQFF. The CDR3 DNA is TGTGCCAGCAGTTACGGGACCGACAATGAGCAGTTCTTC.

This clone appeared many times. This chain joins TRBV19 and TRBJ2-1; weak D call: TRBD2 (6 bases). This CDR3 comprises 14 residues. Germline CDR1 and CDR2: LNHDA and SQIVND (reference sequence). V shed 5 bases and J shed 0 bases, with 8 bases lying between them. CDR3 region: CASSWGDSYNEQFF. In nucleotides, the CDR3 is TGTGCCAGTAGTTGGGGGGACTCCTACAATGAGCAGTTCTTC.

V gene TRBV30 combines with J gene TRBJ2-4; weak D call: TRBD2 (5 bases). The ends were cut back, 5 bases at V and 4 bases at J, with 12 bases in the middle. Germline V gives CDR1 GTSNPN, CDR2 SVGIG (reference sequence). The CDR3 length is 13 residues. The CDR3, as DNA: TGTGCCTGGTCCGGAGGACTTAAAAACATTCAGTACTTC. This sequence encodes CAWSGGLKNIQYF. Complete variable domain (other parts from reference TRBV30 and TRBJ2-4): SQTIHQWPATLVQPVGSPLSLECTVEGTSNPNLYWYRQAAGRGLQLLFYSVGIGQISSEVPQNLSASRPQDRQFILSSKKLLLSDSGFYLCAWSGGLKNIQYFGAGTRLSVL.

The DNA for the CDR3 is TGTGCCAGCGGGGGAGCAGCGGGGTACGAGCAGTACTTC. The encoded protein is CASGGAAGYEQYF. The V gene is TRBV27, the J gene TRBJ2-5, with 7 bases aligning to TRBD2. TRBJ2-7 matches the DNA end more closely, so the J call is doubtful. The CDR3 sequence is 13 residues long. Looked up from germline, CDR1 is MNHEY and CDR2 is SMNVEV (reference sequence).

J is TRBJ2-7 and V is TRBV6-5; a possible D gene is TRBD1 (5 bases). This CDR3 spans 12 amino acids. In germline, CDR1 is MNHEY, CDR2 SVGAGI. V lost 6 bases and J lost 3, with 9 bases in between. CDR3 DNA sequence: TGTGCCAGCAGCCACGACAGCTACGAGCAGTACTTC. Translation: CASSHDSYEQYF.

The CDR3 spells CASSSSGSASYEQYF. CDR3 bases: TGTGCCAGCAGCTCCTCCGGGAGCGCCTCCTACGAGCAGTACTTC. The J gene is TRBJ2-7, the V gene TRBV7-9; the D gene is possibly TRBD2 (6 bases). Trimming shortened V by 4 bases and J by 0 bases, and 13 bases separated the two germline ends. This CDR3 has 15 residues. Germline V gene lookup returns CDR1 SEHNR and CDR2 FQNEAQ (reference sequence). The variable domain in full, with the rest retrieved from reference TRBV7-9 and TRBJ2-7, is DTGVSQNPRHKITKRGQNVTFRCDPISEHNRLYWYRQTLGQGPEFLTYFQNEAQLEKSRLLSDRFSAERPKGSFSTLEIQRTEQGDSAMYLCASSSSGSASYEQYFGPGTRLTVT.

J is TRBJ2-7 and V is TRBV27; the D call may be TRBD1 or TRBD2 (5 bases each). V shed 6 bases and J shed 2 bases, with 14 bases lying between them. Germline V lookup: CDR1 MNHEY, CDR2 SMNVEV (reference sequence). CDR3 length: 14 residues. CDR3 sequence (DNA): TGTGCCAGCAGCCTCCGGGACGGTACCTACGAGCAGTACTTC. Protein sequence: CASSLRDGTYEQYF.

The rearrangement uses TRBV7-6 and TRBJ2-1; perhaps TRBD1 as D (6 bases). The CDR3 consists of 17 residues. Germline V gene sequence: CDR1 SGHVS, CDR2 FNYEAQ. V shed 0 bases and J shed 4 bases, with 16 bases lying between them. The CDR3 loop reads CASSLAGYRAPYNEQFF. CDR3 coding DNA: TGTGCCAGCAGCTTAGCGGGGTACAGGGCCCCATACAATGAGCAGTTCTTC.

A word on this clone: Other DNA sequences in this sample translate to the same CDR3. The V call is TRBV7-9, the J call TRBJ1-1; D is uncertain. The CDR3 has 11 residues. The V and J ends lost 1 base and 6 bases respectively, with 3 bases between them. Per germline, CDR1 SEHNR and CDR2 FQNEAQ (reference sequence). In DNA, the CDR3 is TGTGCCAGCAGCTTAGGGTCTGAAGCTTTCTTT. Its translation: CASSLGSEAFF.

Remarks on this clone: This sample includes further DNA sequences coding for the same CDR3. The chain uses TRBV6-1 and TRBJ1-2; D gene unclear. Germline assignment: CDR1 MNHNS and CDR2 SASEGT. V lost 7 bases, J lost 3 bases, and 15 bases lay in between. The CDR3 spans 14 residues. Here the CDR3 reads CASKEQGPHYGYTF. CDR3 bases: TGTGCCAGCAAGGAGCAAGGGCCTCACTATGGCTACACCTTC.

This clone was detected only a few times. The chain links TRBV7-9 to TRBJ1-4; no definite D call. V was pared by 5 bases and J by 8 bases, with 12 bases between. This CDR3 has 13 amino acids. The germline V gene has CDR1 SEHNR and CDR2 FQNEAQ (reference sequence). CDR3: CASSLSTGEKLFF. In DNA form, the CDR3 reads TGTGCCAGCAGCCTTTCGACCGGCGAAAAACTGTTTTTT.

V is TRBV13 and J is TRBJ2-7; 9 bases line up with TRBD2. The V segment lost 3 bases and the J segment 4 bases; nucleotides outside the gene matches: 4. The CDR3 is 14 amino acids. Per the germline V gene, CDR1 is PRHDT and CDR2 is FYEKMQ (reference sequence). CDR3 residues: CASSFLSGSYEQYF. In nucleotides, the CDR3 is TGTGCCAGCAGCTTCCTTAGCGGGAGTTACGAGCAGTACTTC.

This clone was seen more than once but under ten times. V usage is TRBV27 and J usage is TRBJ2-3, with 7 bases matching TRBD2. From germline, CDR1 is MNHEY and CDR2 SMNVEV (reference sequence). With V trimmed by 5 bases and J by 3 bases, 11 bases remained unmatched. This CDR3 comprises 16 residues. CDR3 amino acids: CASSPPLGGETDTQYF. CDR3 DNA: TGTGCCAGCAGTCCTCCCTTGGGAGGGGAGACAGATACGCAGTATTTT.

The chain joins TRBV4-2 to TRBJ2-5, with D possibly called TRBD1 or TRBD2 (5 bases each). Trimming took off 0 bases at V and 7 bases at J, with 9 bases between the two ends. Germline-derived CDR1 and CDR2 are LGHNA and YNFKEQ. This CDR3 is 13 amino acids long. The CDR3 region has the DNA TGTGCCAGCAGCCAAGAGGAGAGGGGGACCCAGTACTTC. Protein sequence: CASSQEERGTQYF.

This clone was recorded a few times. The gene calls are TRBV6-5 and TRBJ2-7; D not certain. The CDR3 has 11 amino acids. Per germline, CDR1 MNHEY and CDR2 SVGAGI. V lost 5 bases and J 4 bases, leaving 6 bases between the germline ends. CDR3: CASSKNYEQYF. The CDR3 nucleotides read TGTGCCAGCAGTAAAAATTACGAGCAGTACTTC.

V is TRBV7-9 and J is TRBJ2-3; 11 bases are shared with TRBD1. The CDR3 has 14 amino acids. V shed 6 bases and J 5 bases; nucleotides not matched to a gene: 4. Germline V gene sequence: CDR1 SEHNR, CDR2 FQNEAQ (reference sequence). The CDR3 protein is CASRSGTGGDTQYF. The DNA for the CDR3 is TGTGCCAGCAGATCCGGGACAGGGGGAGATACGCAGTATTTT. The full variable domain, completed using reference TRBV7-9 and TRBJ2-3, is DTGVSQNPRHKITKRGQNVTFRCDPISEHNRLYWYRQTLGQGPEFLTYFQNEAQLEKSRLLSDRFSAERPKGSFSTLEIQRTEQGDSAMYLCASRSGTGGDTQYFGPGTRLTVL.

The rearrangement links TRBV30 to TRBJ2-1; no clear D. This CDR3 has 15 residues. CDR1 and CDR2 from the germline V gene are GTSNPN and SVGIG (reference sequence). V gave up 0 bases and J gave up 2 bases, with 11 bases separating them. In DNA form, the CDR3 reads TGTGCCTGGAGTGTAGATACAGACCCCTACAATGAGCAGTTCTTC. Translated, it gives CAWSVDTDPYNEQFF.

In this sample, this clone turned up many times. Given a far larger clone just one base away, this is likely a sequencing read error. This chain links TRBV4-2 with TRBJ2-3, with D possibly TRBD2 on 5 matching bases. V was clipped by 0 bases and J by 9 bases, with 10 bases between them. Germline V gives CDR1 LGHNA, CDR2 YNFKEQ. The CDR3 is 13 residues long. DNA for the CDR3: TGTGCCAGCAGCCAAGATAGTTCGGGAACGCAGTATTTT. This codes for CASSQDSSGTQYF.

This chain links TRBV5-4 with TRBJ1-1, with a weak D call TRBD1 (6 bases). In germline, CDR1 is SGHNT, CDR2 YYREEE (reference sequence). V lost 0 bases and J 0 bases, leaving 6 bases between the germline ends. The CDR3 totals 14 residues. CDR3 protein: CASSLDRVNTEAFF. The CDR3 region has the DNA TGTGCCAGCAGCTTGGACAGGGTGAACACTGAAGCTTTCTTT.

The chain carries TRBV15 and TRBJ1-1; D is unclear. V shed 4 bases and J shed 9 bases, with 15 bases lying between them. Germline V gene sequence: CDR1 LNHNV, CDR2 YYDKDF (reference sequence). CDR3 length: 13 amino acids. The CDR3 bases are TGTGCCACCAGCACGGACCTTTCTGGGAAAGCTTTCTTT. Translating it yields CATSTDLSGKAFF.

The chain links TRBV7-9 to TRBJ1-2; 7 bases align to TRBD1. Germline CDR1 reads SEHNR; CDR2 reads FQNEAQ (reference sequence). This CDR3 region has 14 residues. With V trimmed by 5 bases and J by 4 bases, 7 bases remained unmatched. DNA for the CDR3: TGTGCCAGCAGCCAGGGACAGCAGATCTATGGCTACACCTTC. Amino acids: CASSQGQQIYGYTF. The entire variable domain, with the rest obtained from reference TRBV7-9 and TRBJ1-2, is as follows: DTGVSQNPRHKITKRGQNVTFRCDPISEHNRLYWYRQTLGQGPEFLTYFQNEAQLEKSRLLSDRFSAERPKGSFSTLEIQRTEQGDSAMYLCASSQGQQIYGYTFGSGTRLTVV.

This clone was picked up one time. J is TRBJ2-7 and V is TRBV4-1; no reliable D call. Germline assignment: CDR1 MGHRA and CDR2 YSYEKL. CDR3 length: 13 amino acids. V lost 1 base and J lost 5, with 9 bases in between. CDR3 coding DNA: TGCGCCAGCAGCCAAGTTCCCCCACACGAGCAGTACTTC. It encodes CASSQVPPHEQYF.

The gene calls are TRBV6-6 and TRBJ2-7; TRBD1 is a possible D gene (5 bases). Germline V CDR1 and CDR2: MNHNY, SVGAGI (reference sequence). Between the trimmed V and J ends, which lost 6 bases and 4 bases, there was a span of 13 bases. The CDR3 totals 13 residues. The CDR3 DNA reads TGTGCCAGCAGCAAAGGGGTTGCGTACGAGCAGTACTTC. Encoded protein: CASSKGVAYEQYF.

The J gene is TRBJ2-1, the V gene TRBV10-2; D possibly corresponds to TRBD1 (5 bases). The CDR3 consists of 15 residues. Per germline, CDR1 WSHSY and CDR2 SAAADI. With 2 bases removed from V and 7 bases from J, the gap between germline ends came to 15 bases. Written as DNA, the CDR3 is TGCGCCAGCAGTGAGGGGGCGAAGCTTATGAATGAGCAGTTCTTC. The encoded protein is CASSEGAKLMNEQFF.